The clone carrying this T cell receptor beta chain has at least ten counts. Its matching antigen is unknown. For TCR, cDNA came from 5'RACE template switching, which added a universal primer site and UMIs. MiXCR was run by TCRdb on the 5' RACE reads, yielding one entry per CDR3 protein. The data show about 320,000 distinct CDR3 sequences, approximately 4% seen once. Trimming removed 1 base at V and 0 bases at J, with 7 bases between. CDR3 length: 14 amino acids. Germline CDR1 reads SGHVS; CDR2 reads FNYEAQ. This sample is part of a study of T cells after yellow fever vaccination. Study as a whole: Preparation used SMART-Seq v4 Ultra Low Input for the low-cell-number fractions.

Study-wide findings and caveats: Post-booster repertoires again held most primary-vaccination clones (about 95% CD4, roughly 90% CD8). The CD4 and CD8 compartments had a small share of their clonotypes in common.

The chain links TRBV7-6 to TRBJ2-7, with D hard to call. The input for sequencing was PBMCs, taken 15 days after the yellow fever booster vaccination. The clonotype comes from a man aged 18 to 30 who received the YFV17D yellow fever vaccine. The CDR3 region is CASSLDVSSYEQYV. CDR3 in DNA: TGTGCCAGCAGCTTAGACGTAAGCTCCTACGAGCAGTACGTC.